A selection of T cell receptor beta chains follows, all from one sample in a study of blood T cell repertoires in COVID-19. The table came from immunoSEQ multiplex PCR; TCRdb's copy has only in-frame clones and leaves some out. This sample has under 400,000 clones, with about 90% found just once. Sequenced material: PBMCs or T cells enriched from blood (not recorded which). The receptor source for this set is a man aged 40-50 years in a cohort exposed to, infected with or recovered from COVID-19 (not recorded which). Both conserved end residues are part of each CDR3. A D gene is named only where the DNA matches it firmly. A clone size is listed for some rows: how often the clone was seen (once, few, many), or a class if it is expanded.

v_gene	abundance	j_gene	d_gene	len	CDR3aa	CDR3nt
TRBV27	-	TRBJ2-6	-	16	CASSLTGLSGANVLTF	TGTGCCAGCAGTTTAACAGGCCTCTCTGGGGCCAACGTCCTGACTTTC
TRBV7-6	-	TRBJ1-5	-	13	CASSFAEDQPQHF	TGTGCCAGCAGCTTTGCGGAGGATCAGCCCCAGCATTTT
TRBV5-1	-	TRBJ2-1	-	12	CASSKQGNEQFF	TGCGCCAGCAGCAAACAGGGAAATGAGCAGTTCTTC
TRBV4-1	-	TRBJ2-1	TRBD2	21	CASSQEGGGTSGSVSTNEQFF	TGCGCCAGCAGCCAAGAGGGGGGTGGGACTAGCGGGAGTGTGAGTACCAATGAGCAGTTCTTC
TRBV7-9	-	TRBJ1-4	TRBD1	16	CASSFRTGTVGEKLFF	TGTGCCAGCAGCTTCCGGACCGGGACAGTCGGCGAAAAACTGTTTTTT
TRBV4-1	-	TRBJ2-2	TRBD2	17	CASSPPLAGVIPGELFF	TGCGCCAGCAGCCCACCACTAGCGGGCGTTATCCCCGGGGAGCTGTTTTTT
TRBV4-2	many	TRBJ1-2	-	12	CASSQEGPSYTF	TGTGCCAGCAGCCAAGAGGGCCCCTCTTACACCTTC
TRBV30	-	TRBJ1-1	-	12	CAWSRGWTEAFF	TGTGCCTGGAGTCGGGGGTGGACTGAAGCTTTCTTT
TRBV5-6	-	TRBJ2-5	-	15	CASSFGLGGGRTQYF	TGTGCCAGCAGCTTCGGACTAGGAGGGGGTCGGACCCAGTACTTC
TRBV18	-	TRBJ2-5	-	12	CASSPREETQYF	TGTGCCAGCTCACCCAGGGAAGAGACCCAGTACTTC
TRBV7-9	-	TRBJ2-4	-	15	CASSGSESSGNIQYF	TGTGCCAGCAGCGGATCCGAGTCTTCAGGAAACATTCAGTACTTC
TRBV5-1	-	TRBJ1-2	-	14	CASSLADSLYGYTF	TGCGCCAGCAGCTTGGCGGACAGCCTCTATGGCTACACCTTC
TRBV5-6	-	TRBJ2-5	-	13	CASSVTHSQTQYF	TGTGCCAGCAGCGTGACTCATTCGCAGACCCAGTACTTC
TRBV4-1	-	TRBJ2-3	TRBD1	14	CASSQEQGADTQYF	TGCGCCAGCAGCCAAGAACAGGGGGCGGATACGCAGTATTTT
TRBV10-3	-	TRBJ1-6	TRBD1	14	CAIRAQGANSPLHF	TGTGCCATCCGGGCACAGGGGGCGAATTCACCCCTCCACTTT
TRBV5-6	-	TRBJ2-6	-	17	CASSSRYRDTGANVLTF	TGTGCCAGCAGCTCCCGCTACAGGGATACTGGGGCCAACGTCCTGACTTTC
TRBV15	-	TRBJ1-1	-	14	CATSREGGGTEAFF	TGTGCCACCAGCAGAGAGGGCGGGGGCACTGAAGCTTTCTTT
TRBV30	-	TRBJ1-4	-	15	CAWAHNQIPNEKLFF	TGTGCCTGGGCTCACAATCAAATCCCTAATGAAAAACTGTTTTTT
TRBV5-4	-	TRBJ2-1	TRBD2	17	CASSRTSSGTPYNEQFF	TGTGCCAGCAGCCGGACGTCTAGCGGTACCCCTTACAATGAGCAGTTCTTC
TRBV14	-	TRBJ2-7	TRBD2	15	CASSPQLAGAHEQYF	TGTGCCAGCAGCCCTCAACTAGCGGGAGCCCACGAGCAGTACTTC
TRBV7-8	-	TRBJ2-7	TRBD2	15	CASRLTSGSSYEQYF	TGTGCCAGCAGACTCACTAGCGGGAGCTCCTACGAGCAGTACTTC
TRBV5-1	-	TRBJ2-1	-	16	CASSLVYGKGYNEQFF	TGCGCCAGCAGCTTGGTTTACGGGAAAGGGTACAATGAGCAGTTCTTC
TRBV15	-	TRBJ2-5	TRBD2	15	CATSRDGRGAETQYF	TGTGCCACCAGCAGAGACGGGCGGGGGGCTGAGACCCAGTACTTC
TRBV11-1	-	TRBJ2-5	TRBD2	13	CASSRFGGETQYF	TGTGCCAGCAGCAGATTCGGGGGGGAGACCCAGTACTTC